This T cell receptor beta chain was captured in a study of blood T cell repertoires in COVID-19 (dated by TCRdb to about 2020). Regarding the complete study: Samples from collaborators originated in the United States, Italy and Spain and spanned both the acute and convalescent phases of COVID-19. The material from the prospective study consisted of cDNA or gDNA derived from T cells, B-cell-depleted T cells, or PBMCs. Deeply sampled blood TCRbeta repertoires from subjects exposed to, actively infected with, or recovered from COVID-19 were included in the dataset. The repertoires were made available in a free public database intended to serve as a resource for research on the immune response to SARS-CoV-2. Samples came from the ongoing ImmuneRACE study (first 160 participants) plus 1,254 subjects from 6 global collaborators. The sample metadata nearly always contained a de-identified subject ID, COVID-19 status, age in years and sex. Where available, HLA class I and class II types were obtained from metadata supplied by the sample provider rather than from assay-based typing.

Regarding this clone: What this receptor recognizes is not known. Base qualities are missing; no much larger clone stands one base away.

Points the paper makes about the study in general: Clinical and demographic metadata were provided uncurated, with the amount varying by source and participant.

TCRbeta CDR3 regions were amplified from genomic DNA by means of the immunoSEQ Assay, a bias-controlled multiplex PCR. The authors' analysis ran thus. Nucleated cell counts per sample were estimated from amplification of reference gene primers within the assay. Sequence reads were collapsed and filtered to measure the absolute abundance of every unique TCRbeta CDR3 rearrangement. For each sample, productive Simpson clonality was calculated as the square root of Simpson's diversity index across productive rearrangements. Here the immuneACCESS table is served through TCRdb, limited to in-frame sequences with V and J called. Missing clones are a known gap in these copies; in checked studies unresolved V genes cover under half, and the rest lacks a known reason. D and trimming come from the DNA, and the V and J calls and clone size come from that table. Here the sample has about 200,000 clones; approximately 81% occur a single time. 7.5% to 9% of the sample rests with the top ten.

The collaborating institutions used their own protocols to collect whole blood in K2EDTA tubes. For TCRbeta analysis, collaborators shipped samples as frozen whole blood, isolated PBMCs, or DNA extracted from either of those sample types. Spanning cysteine to phenylalanine, the CDR3 consists of 15 amino acids. The only DNA kept is the CDR3, 45 bases in frame from the first base. For CDR1 and CDR2, the germline V gene lists SGHTA and FQGNSA. Germline trimming amounts to 1 base on V and 4 bases on J, with 3 as the count of junction bases outside the gene matches. This clonotype was sampled from an elderly woman with acute or convalescent COVID-19. Source material: peripheral blood. The rearranged segments are TRBV7-2 and TRBJ1-3, with 8 bases in between that match TRBD1. DNA sequence: TGTGCCAGCAGCTTAGGGGGGACAGGCGGAAACACCATATATTTT. This yields the protein CASSLGGTGGNTIYF.